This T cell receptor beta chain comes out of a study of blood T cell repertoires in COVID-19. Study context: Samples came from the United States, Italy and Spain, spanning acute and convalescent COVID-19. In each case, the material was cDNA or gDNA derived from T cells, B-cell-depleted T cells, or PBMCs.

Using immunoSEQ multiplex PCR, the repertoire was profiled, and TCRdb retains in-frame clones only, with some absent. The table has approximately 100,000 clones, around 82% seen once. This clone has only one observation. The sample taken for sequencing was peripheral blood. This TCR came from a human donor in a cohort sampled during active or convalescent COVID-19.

CDR3 sequence: CSEGQAYGYTF. The CDR3, as DNA: TGCAGCGAAGGACAGGCGTATGGCTACACCTTC. This chain uses TRBV29-1 with TRBJ1-2, with 7 bases aligning to TRBD1. V dropped 7 bases and J dropped 5; count of bases not matched to a gene: 4. The CDR3 spans 11 residues. The germline V gene has CDR1 SQVTM and CDR2 ANQGSEA. Combining the CDR3 with reference TRBV29-1 and TRBJ1-2 gives the whole variable domain SAVISQKPSRDICQRGTSLTIQCQVDSQVTMMFWYRQQPGQSLTLIATANQGSEATYESGFVIDKFPISRPNLTFSTLTVSNMSPEDSSIYLCSEGQAYGYTFGSGTRLTVV.